One T cell receptor (beta chain) is described in this entry. The target antigen is unknown. The CDR3 length is 17 residues. Unmatched junction bases numbered 2, after V lost 0 bases and J lost 1 base. From germline, CDR1 is WSHSY and CDR2 SAAADI. The protocol was immunoSEQ multiplex PCR, while the TCRdb copy is restricted to in-frame clones and leaves out a portion. The sample lists about 29,000 clones, around 94% occurring once. These data belong to a study of graft-versus-host responses after intestinal transplantation. Overall study: Among the recipients, transplants were multivisceral, liver-intestinal, or isolated intestinal. The study's findings and limits: Recipient marrow showed GvH clones, some seen first in ileum or blood. Where graft-donor T cell macrochimerism was present, patients had high graft-versus-host to host-versus-graft clonal ratios in allografts.

V is TRBV10-2 and J is TRBJ2-1, with 11 bases identical to TRBD2. This receptor was obtained from a human patient who received an intestinal transplant, so some T cells may come from the graft donor. This material consisted of PBMCs, taken approximately 66 days after intestinal transplant. CDR3 sequence (DNA): TGCGCCAGCAGTGAGTCGGGACTAGCGGCGTCCTACAATGAGCAGTTCTTC. Its protein is CASSESGLAASYNEQFF.